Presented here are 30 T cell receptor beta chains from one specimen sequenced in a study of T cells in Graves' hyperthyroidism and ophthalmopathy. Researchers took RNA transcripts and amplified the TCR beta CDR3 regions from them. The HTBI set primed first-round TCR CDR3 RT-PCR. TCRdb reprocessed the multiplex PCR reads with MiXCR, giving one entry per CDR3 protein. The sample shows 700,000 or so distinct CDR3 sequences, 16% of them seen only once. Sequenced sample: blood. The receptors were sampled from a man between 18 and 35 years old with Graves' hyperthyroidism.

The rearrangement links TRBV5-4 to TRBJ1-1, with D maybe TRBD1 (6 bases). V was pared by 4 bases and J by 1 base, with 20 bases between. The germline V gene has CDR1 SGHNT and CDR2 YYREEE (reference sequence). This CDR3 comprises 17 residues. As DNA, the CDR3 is TGTGCCAGCAGCGCGGCCTACAGAGCAGGGGAGAACACTGAAGCTTTCTTT. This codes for CASSAAYRAGENTEAFF. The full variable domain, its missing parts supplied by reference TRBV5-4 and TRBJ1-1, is ETGVTQSPTHLIKTRGQQVTLRCSSQSGHNTVSWYQQALGQGPQFIFQYYREEENGRGNFPPRFSGLQFPNYSSELNVNALELDDSALYLCASSAAYRAGENTEAFFGQGTRLTVV.

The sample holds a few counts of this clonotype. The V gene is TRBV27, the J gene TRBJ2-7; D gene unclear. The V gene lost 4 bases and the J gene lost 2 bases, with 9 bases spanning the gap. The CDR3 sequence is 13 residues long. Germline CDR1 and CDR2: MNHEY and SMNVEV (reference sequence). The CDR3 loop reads CASSSDLAYEQYF. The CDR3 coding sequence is TGTGCCAGCAGTTCAGACTTGGCCTACGAGCAGTACTTC.

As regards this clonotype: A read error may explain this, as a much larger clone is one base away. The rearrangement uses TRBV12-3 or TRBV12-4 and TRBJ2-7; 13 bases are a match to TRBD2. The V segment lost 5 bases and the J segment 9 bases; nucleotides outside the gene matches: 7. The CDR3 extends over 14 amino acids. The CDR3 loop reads CASSGLAGASMQYF. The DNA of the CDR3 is TGTGCCAGCAGTGGACTAGCGGGGGCTAGCATGCAGTACTTC.

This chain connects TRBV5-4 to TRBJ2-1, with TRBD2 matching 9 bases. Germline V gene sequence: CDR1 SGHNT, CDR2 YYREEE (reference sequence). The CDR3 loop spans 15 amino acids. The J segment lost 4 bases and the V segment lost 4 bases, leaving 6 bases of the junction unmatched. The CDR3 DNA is TGTGCCAGCAGCGTTAGCGGGAGTCCGTACAATGAGCAGTTCTTC. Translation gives CASSVSGSPYNEQFF. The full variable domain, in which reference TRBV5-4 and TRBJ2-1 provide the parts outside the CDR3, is ETGVTQSPTHLIKTRGQQVTLRCSSQSGHNTVSWYQQALGQGPQFIFQYYREEENGRGNFPPRFSGLQFPNYSSELNVNALELDDSALYLCASSVSGSPYNEQFFGPGTRLTVL.

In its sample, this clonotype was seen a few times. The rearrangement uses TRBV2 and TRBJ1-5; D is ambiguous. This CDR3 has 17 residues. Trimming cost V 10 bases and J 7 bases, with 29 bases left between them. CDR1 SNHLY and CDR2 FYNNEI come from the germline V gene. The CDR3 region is CATPPILDPLLPQPQHF. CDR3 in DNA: TGTGCCACCCCCCCTATCCTGGACCCTCTACTCCCGCAGCCCCAGCATTTT.

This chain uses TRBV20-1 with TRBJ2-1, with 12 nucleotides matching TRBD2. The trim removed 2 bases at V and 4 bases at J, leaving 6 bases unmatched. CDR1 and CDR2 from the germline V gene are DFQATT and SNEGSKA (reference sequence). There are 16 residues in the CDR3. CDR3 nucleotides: TGCAGTGCTAGATCAGCTAGCGGGAGGGCTTACAATGAGCAGTTCTTC. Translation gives CSARSASGRAYNEQFF.

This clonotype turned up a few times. DNA for the CDR3: TGTGCCAGCAGCTTAGGGCAGGGCAGGGCCTACGAGCAGTACTTC. Its protein is CASSLGQGRAYEQYF. This chain links TRBV7-6 with TRBJ2-7; possibly TRBD1 for D (5 bases). Trimming took off 1 base at V and 2 bases at J, with 12 bases between the two ends. CDR1 and CDR2 (germline): SGHVS, FNYEAQ. This CDR3 region has 15 residues.

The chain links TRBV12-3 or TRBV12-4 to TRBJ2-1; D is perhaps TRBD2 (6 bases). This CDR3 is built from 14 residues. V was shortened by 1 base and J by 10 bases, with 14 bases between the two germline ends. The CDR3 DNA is TGTGCCAGCAGTTTAGGCGGGGTCCCCATCGAGCAGTTCTTC. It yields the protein CASSLGGVPIEQFF.

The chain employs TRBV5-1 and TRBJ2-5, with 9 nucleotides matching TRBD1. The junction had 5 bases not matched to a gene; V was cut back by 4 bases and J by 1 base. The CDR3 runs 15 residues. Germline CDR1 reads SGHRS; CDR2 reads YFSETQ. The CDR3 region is CASSQTGGFQETQYF. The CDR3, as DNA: TGCGCCAGCAGCCAGACAGGGGGTTTCCAAGAGACCCAGTACTTC.

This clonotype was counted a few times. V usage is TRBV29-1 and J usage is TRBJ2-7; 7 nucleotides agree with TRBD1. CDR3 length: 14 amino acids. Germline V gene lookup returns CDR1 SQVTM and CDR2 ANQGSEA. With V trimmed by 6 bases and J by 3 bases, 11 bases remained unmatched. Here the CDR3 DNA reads TGCAGCGTGAACCTACCGGGACAGAGCTACGAGCAGTACTTC. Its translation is CSVNLPGQSYEQYF.

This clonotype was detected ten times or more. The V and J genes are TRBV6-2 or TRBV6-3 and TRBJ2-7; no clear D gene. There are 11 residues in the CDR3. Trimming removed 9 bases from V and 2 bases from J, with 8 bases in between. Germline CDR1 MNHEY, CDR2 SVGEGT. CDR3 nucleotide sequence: TGTGCCAGTCAGGACCCCTACGAGCAGTACTTC. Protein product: CASQDPYEQYF.

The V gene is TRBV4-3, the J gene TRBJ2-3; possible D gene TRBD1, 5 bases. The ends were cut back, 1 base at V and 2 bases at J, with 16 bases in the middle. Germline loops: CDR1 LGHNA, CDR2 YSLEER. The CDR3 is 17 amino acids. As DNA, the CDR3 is TGCGCCAGCAGCCAAGGGATTCAGGGTCCCCACACAGATACGCAGTATTTT. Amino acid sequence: CASSQGIQGPHTDTQYF.

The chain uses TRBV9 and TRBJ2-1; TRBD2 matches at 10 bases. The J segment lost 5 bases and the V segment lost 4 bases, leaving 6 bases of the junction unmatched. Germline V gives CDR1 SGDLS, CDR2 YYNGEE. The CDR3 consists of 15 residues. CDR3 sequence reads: CASSFSGRTNNEQFF. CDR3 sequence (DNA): TGTGCCAGCAGCTTTAGCGGGAGGACTAACAATGAGCAGTTCTTC.

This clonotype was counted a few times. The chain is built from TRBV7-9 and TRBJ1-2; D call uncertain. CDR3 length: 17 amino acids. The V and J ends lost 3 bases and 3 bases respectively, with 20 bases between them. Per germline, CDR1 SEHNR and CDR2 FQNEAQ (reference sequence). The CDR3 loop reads CASSFVEVTSWDYGYTF. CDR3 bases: TGTGCCAGCAGCTTCGTCGAAGTGACTTCGTGGGACTATGGCTACACCTTC. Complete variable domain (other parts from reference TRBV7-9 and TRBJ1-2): DTGVSQNPRHKITKRGQNVTFRCDPISEHNRLYWYRQTLGQGPEFLTYFQNEAQLEKSRLLSDRFSAERPKGSFSTLEIQRTEQGDSAMYLCASSFVEVTSWDYGYTFGSGTRLTVV.

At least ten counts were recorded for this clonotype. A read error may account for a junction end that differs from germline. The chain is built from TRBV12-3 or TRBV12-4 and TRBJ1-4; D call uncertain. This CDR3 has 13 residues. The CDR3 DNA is TGTGCCAGCAGTTCCCATCTTAATCAAAAACTGTTTTTT. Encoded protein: CASSSHLNQKLFF.

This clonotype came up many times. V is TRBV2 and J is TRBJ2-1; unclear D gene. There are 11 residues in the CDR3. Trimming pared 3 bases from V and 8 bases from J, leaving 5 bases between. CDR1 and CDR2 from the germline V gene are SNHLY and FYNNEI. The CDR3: CASSDLDEQFF. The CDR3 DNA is TGTGCCAGCAGTGATTTGGATGAGCAGTTCTTC.

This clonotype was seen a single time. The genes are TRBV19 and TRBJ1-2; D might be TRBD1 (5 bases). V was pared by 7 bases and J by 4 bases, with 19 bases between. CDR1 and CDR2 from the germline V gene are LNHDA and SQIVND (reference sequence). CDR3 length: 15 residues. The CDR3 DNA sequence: TGTGCCAGTAATTCTCTCGGTGCAGGGATCTATGGCTACACCTTC. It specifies CASNSLGAGIYGYTF.

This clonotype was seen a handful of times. The CDR3 bases are TGTGCCAGCAGCCCGCCGGACAGGGGTCATTTGTCCCATGGCTACACCTTC. Translation gives CASSPPDRGHLSHGYTF. The chain couples TRBV4-2 to TRBJ1-2, with 9 bases lining up with TRBD1. The CDR3 length is 17 residues. J lost 6 bases, V lost 4 bases, and 15 bases had no gene match. Germline V gene sequence: CDR1 LGHNA, CDR2 YNFKEQ.

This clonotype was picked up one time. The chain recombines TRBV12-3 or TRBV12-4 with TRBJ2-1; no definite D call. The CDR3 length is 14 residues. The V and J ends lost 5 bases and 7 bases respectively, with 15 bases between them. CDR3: CASSPRHLANEQFF. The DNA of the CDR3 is TGTGCCAGCAGTCCCCGCCATCTGGCGAATGAGCAGTTCTTC.

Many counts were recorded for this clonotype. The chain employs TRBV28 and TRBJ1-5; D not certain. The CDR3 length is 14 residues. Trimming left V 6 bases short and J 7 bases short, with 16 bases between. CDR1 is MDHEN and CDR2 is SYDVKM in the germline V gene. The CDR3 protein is CASRPPGSHQPQHF. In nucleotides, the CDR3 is TGTGCCAGCAGACCACCAGGCTCCCACCAGCCCCAGCATTTT.

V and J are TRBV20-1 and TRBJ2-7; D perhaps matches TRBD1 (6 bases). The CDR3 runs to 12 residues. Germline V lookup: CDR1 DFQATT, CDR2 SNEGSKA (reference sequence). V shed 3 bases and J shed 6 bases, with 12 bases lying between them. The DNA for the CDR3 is TGCAGTGCTAGCGTAGTCAGGGGCGAGCAGTACTTC. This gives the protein CSASVVRGEQYF.

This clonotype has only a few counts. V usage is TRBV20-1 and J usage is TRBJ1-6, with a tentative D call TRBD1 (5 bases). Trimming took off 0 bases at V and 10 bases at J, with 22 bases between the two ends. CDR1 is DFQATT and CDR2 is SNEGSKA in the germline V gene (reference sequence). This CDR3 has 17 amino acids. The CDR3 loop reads CSARELIRQGDWSPLHF. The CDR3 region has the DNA TGCAGTGCTAGAGAATTAATCCGGCAGGGCGATTGGTCACCCCTCCACTTT.

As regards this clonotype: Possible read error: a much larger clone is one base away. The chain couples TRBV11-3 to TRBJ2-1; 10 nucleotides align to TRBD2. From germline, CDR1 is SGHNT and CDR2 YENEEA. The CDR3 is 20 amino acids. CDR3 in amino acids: CASNLDLRLAGLNSYNEQFF. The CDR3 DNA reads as TGTGCCAGCAACTTAGATCTGAGACTAGCGGGCCTGAACTCCTACAATGAGCAGTTCTTC.

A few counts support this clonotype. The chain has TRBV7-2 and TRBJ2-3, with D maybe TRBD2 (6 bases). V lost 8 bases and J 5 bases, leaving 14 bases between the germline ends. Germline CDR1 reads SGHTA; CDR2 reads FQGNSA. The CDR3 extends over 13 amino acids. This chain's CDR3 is CASCRELLDTQYF. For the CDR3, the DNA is TGTGCCAGCTGTCGGGAGTTGTTAGATACGCAGTATTTT. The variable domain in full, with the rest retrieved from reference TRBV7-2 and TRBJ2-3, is GAGVSQSPSNKVTEKGKDVELRCDPISGHTALYWYRQSLGQGLEFLIYFQGNSAPDKSGLPSDRFSAERTGGSVSTLTIQRTQQEDSAVYLCASCRELLDTQYFGPGTRLTVL.

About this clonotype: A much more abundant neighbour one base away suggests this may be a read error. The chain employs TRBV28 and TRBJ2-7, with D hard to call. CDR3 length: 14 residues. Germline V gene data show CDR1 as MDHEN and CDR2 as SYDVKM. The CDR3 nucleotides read TGTGCCAGCAGTTTATTACAGTTTCCCTACGATCAGTACTTC. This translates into CASSLLQFPYDQYF. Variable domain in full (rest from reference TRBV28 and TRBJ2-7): DVKVTQSSRYLVKRTGEKVFLECVQDMDHENMFWYRQDPGLGLRLIYFSYDVKMKEKGDIPEGYSVSREKKERFSLILESASTNQTSMYLCASSLLQFPYDQYFGPGTRLTVT.

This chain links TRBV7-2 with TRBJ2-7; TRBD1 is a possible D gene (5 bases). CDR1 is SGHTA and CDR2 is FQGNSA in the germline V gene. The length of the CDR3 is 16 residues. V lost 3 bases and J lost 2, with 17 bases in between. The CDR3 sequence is CASSLVAGIITYEQYF. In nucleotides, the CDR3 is TGTGCCAGCAGCTTGGTTGCAGGGATAATAACCTACGAGCAGTACTTC.

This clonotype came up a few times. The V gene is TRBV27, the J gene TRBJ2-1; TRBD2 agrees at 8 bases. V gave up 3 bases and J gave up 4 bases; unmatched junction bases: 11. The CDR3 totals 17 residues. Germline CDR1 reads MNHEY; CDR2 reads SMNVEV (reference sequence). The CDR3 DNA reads TGTGCCAGCAGTTTTTGGTCCGGGACTAGAGGGTACAATGAGCAGTTCTTC. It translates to CASSFWSGTRGYNEQFF.

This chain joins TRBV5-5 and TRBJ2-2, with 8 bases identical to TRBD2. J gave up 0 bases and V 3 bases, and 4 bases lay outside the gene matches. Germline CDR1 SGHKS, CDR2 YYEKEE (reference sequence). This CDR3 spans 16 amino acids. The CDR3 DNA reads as TGTGCCAGCAGCTGGCGGGAGGTCCCGAACACCGGGGAGCTGTTTTTT. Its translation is CASSWREVPNTGELFF.

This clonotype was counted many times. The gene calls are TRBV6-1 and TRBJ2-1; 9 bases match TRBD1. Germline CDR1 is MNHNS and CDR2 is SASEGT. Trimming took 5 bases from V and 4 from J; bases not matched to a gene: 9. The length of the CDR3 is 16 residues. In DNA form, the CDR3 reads TGTGCCAGCAGTCGCAACAGGGGGCTTAAGTACAATGAGCAGTTCTTC. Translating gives CASSRNRGLKYNEQFF.

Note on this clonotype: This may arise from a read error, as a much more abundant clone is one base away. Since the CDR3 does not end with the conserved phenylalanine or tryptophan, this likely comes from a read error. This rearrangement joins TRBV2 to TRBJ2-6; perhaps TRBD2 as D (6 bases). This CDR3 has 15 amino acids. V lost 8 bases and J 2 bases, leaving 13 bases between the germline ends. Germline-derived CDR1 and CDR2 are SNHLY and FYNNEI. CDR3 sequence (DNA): TGTGCCAGCCGGGGGTCCCCGACTGGGGCCAACGTCCTGACTTCC. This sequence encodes CASRGSPTGANVLTS.